One sample yielded the 2 T cell receptor beta chains listed below, sequenced in a study of blood T cell repertoires in COVID-19. TCRdb's table, derived via immunoSEQ multiplex PCR, lists solely in-frame clones and lacks some. Of fewer than 250,000 clones listed, 84% are singletons. The sample taken for sequencing was peripheral blood. These receptor sequences come from a man aged 45-65 years with acute or convalescent COVID-19.

This rearrangement joins TRBV11-3 to TRBJ2-1; 7 positions match TRBD2. V trimming: 1 base; J trimming: 2 bases; junction bases outside the gene matches: 8. CDR3 length: 17 amino acids. The V gene's germline CDR1 is SGHNT and CDR2 YENEEA. The CDR3 DNA reads as TGTGCCAGCAGCTTAGTTGGTCTAGCGGACCCCTACAATGAGCAGTTCTTC. Its protein is CASSLVGLADPYNEQFF. The whole variable domain, remainder taken from reference TRBV11-3 and TRBJ2-1, is EAGVVQSPRYKIIEKKQPVAFWCNPISGHNTLYWYLQNLGQGPELLIRYENEEAVDDSQLPKDRFSAERLKGVDSTLKIQPAELGDSAVYLCASSLVGLADPYNEQFFGPGTRLTVL.

The chain carries TRBV5-1 and TRBJ2-3; no firm D call. From germline, CDR1 is SGHRS and CDR2 YFSETQ. The CDR3 loop spans 14 amino acids. The V and J ends lost 0 bases and 3 bases respectively, with 8 bases between them. CDR3 amino acids: CASSLDARTDTQYF. CDR3 DNA: TGCGCCAGCAGCTTGGATGCGAGGACAGATACGCAGTATTTT.